The 7 T cell receptor beta chains presented below share a single source sample, sequenced in a study of blood T cell repertoires in COVID-19. Produced via immunoSEQ multiplex PCR; TCRdb's table is partial and in-frame only. This table has over 250,000 clones, 80% to 90% appearing once. Sequenced material: PBMCs or T cells enriched from blood (not recorded which). The receptors originated from a woman aged 18-29 years who had recovered from COVID-19.

The CDR3 nucleotides are TGTGCCAGCAGCGTAGAAGGAGTTAGGGATACGCAGTATTTT. Encoded protein: CASSVEGVRDTQYF. The chain uses TRBV9 and TRBJ2-3; D is uncertain. From germline, CDR1 is SGDLS and CDR2 YYNGEE. V was shortened by 0 bases and J by 6 bases, with 11 bases between the two germline ends. The CDR3 contains 14 residues.

The chain links TRBV7-9 to TRBJ1-6, with TRBD1 matching 10 bases. V was clipped by 5 bases and J by 10 bases; unmatched bases: 8. Germline lookup yields CDR1 SEHNR and CDR2 FQNEAQ (reference sequence). The CDR3 is 15 amino acids. This CDR3 is CASSSKDRGRSPLHF. Written as DNA, the CDR3 is TGTGCCAGCAGCAGCAAGGACAGGGGGAGATCACCCCTCCACTTT.

There are a few counts of this clone. This chain links TRBV5-6 with TRBJ1-2, with 7 nucleotides matching TRBD1. The CDR3 extends over 15 amino acids. V trimming: 4 bases; J trimming: 4 bases; junction bases outside the gene matches: 10. Germline V gene lookup returns CDR1 SGHDT and CDR2 YYEEEE. In DNA, the CDR3 is TGTGCCAGCAGCCGACAGGGATGGGGAGCCTATGGCTACACCTTC. Protein product: CASSRQGWGAYGYTF.

The chain is built from TRBV9 and TRBJ1-4, with no clear D. CDR3 length: 14 amino acids. V lost 3 bases, J lost 8 bases, and 14 bases lay in between. CDR1 is SGDLS and CDR2 is YYNGEE in the germline V gene. The CDR3 DNA reads TGTGCCAGCAGCGCAACTTCGGGGAGGGAAAAACTGTTTTTT. Encoded protein: CASSATSGREKLFF.

The V and J genes are TRBV7-8 and TRBJ2-3; 7 bases are a match to TRBD2. This CDR3 is built from 16 residues. Per the germline V gene, CDR1 is SGHVS and CDR2 is FQNEAQ. Trimming at V came to 1 base and at J to 1 base, leaving 5 bases not matched to a gene. CDR3 bases: TGTGCCAGCAGCTTAGTGGGCGGGGGAGGCACAGATACGCAGTATTTT. It encodes CASSLVGGGGTDTQYF.

The V and J genes are TRBV21-1 and TRBJ2-5; the table's D call, TRBD1, has no DNA check behind it. TRBV21-1 is listed as a pseudogene. The CDR3 has 18 residues. CDR3 in DNA: TGTGCCAGCAGCAAAGGGTACCTTACAGGGCTTCACGTGAAGACCCAGTACTTC. This codes for CASSKGYLTGLHVKTQYF.

V gene TRBV6-2 or TRBV6-3 combines with J gene TRBJ2-4; TRBD1 aligns across 7 bases. Losses at the gene ends were 6 bases for V and 5 bases for J; bases not matched to a gene: 7. CDR1 and CDR2 from the germline V gene are MNHEY and SVGEGT. The CDR3 has 14 amino acids. CDR3 sequence (DNA): TGTGCCAGCAGCCAGACAGGGATACAAAACATTCAGTACTTC. As protein: CASSQTGIQNIQYF.